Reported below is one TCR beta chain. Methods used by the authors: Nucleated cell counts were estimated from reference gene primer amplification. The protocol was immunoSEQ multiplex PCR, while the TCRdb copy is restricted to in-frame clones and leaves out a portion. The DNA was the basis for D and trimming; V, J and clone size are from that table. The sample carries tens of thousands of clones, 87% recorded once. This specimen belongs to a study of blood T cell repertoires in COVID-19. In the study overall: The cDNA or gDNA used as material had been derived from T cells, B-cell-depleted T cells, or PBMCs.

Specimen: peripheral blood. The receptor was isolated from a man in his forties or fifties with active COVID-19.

This CDR3 is CATSLGGELFF. For the CDR3, the DNA is TGTGCCACATCGTTAGGAGGGGAACTGTTTTTT. The rearrangement joins TRBV19 to TRBJ1-4, with TRBD1 as a possible D gene (5 bases). Trimming left V 10 bases short and J 12 bases short, with 15 bases between. Germline V gives CDR1 LNHDA, CDR2 SQIVND (reference sequence). The CDR3 extends over 11 amino acids.